Listed here are 31 T cell receptor beta chains from one sample, sequenced in a study of neurological immune-mediated disorders. TCRdb reprocessed the 5' RACE reads via MiXCR and lists one record per CDR3 protein. The data hold 30,000 to 45,000 distinct CDR3 sequences, with about 9.9% observed a single time. What was sequenced was CD4+ T cells from blood. These receptors all come from a woman younger than 45 with HTLV-1-associated myelopathy (HAM/TSP).

This chain uses TRBV6-1 with TRBJ1-1, with TRBD1 as a possible D gene (5 bases). Trimming left V 0 bases short and J 7 bases short, with 12 bases between. The CDR3 spans 14 residues. Germline-derived CDR1 and CDR2 are MNHNS and SASEGT. The DNA of the CDR3 is TGTGCCAGCAGTGAAGCCCTTCAGGGAAGTGAAGCTTTCTTT. This translates into CASSEALQGSEAFF.

This clonotype was counted many times. The chain has TRBV5-1 and TRBJ2-1; D is possibly TRBD1 (8 bases). Trimming took 3 bases from V and 10 from J, leaving 17 bases between them. Germline V CDR1 and CDR2: SGHRS, YFSETQ. The CDR3 runs to 14 residues. The CDR3 nucleotides read TGCGCCAGCAGCTCTACAGGGGGGGATCGGGAGCAGTTCTTC. Translation gives CASSSTGGDREQFF. The complete variable domain, with remaining parts taken from reference TRBV5-1 and TRBJ2-1, reads KAGVTQTPRYLIKTRGQQVTLSCSPISGHRSVSWYQQTPGQGLQFLFEYFSETQRNKGNFPGRFSGRQFSNSRSEMNVSTLELGDSALYLCASSSTGGDREQFFGPGTRLTVL.

This chain joins TRBV9 and TRBJ2-1, with D uncertain. CDR3 length: 15 residues. Germline values: CDR1 SGDLS, CDR2 YYNGEE. With 3 bases removed from V and 5 bases from J, the gap between germline ends came to 15 bases. The CDR3 sequence is CASSGRQGLNNEQFF. The CDR3 DNA sequence: TGTGCCAGCAGCGGACGACAAGGGTTAAACAATGAGCAGTTCTTC.

In this sample, this clonotype turned up many times. The V call is TRBV20-1, the J call TRBJ1-2; 10 bases agree with TRBD1. Germline V lookup: CDR1 DFQATT, CDR2 SNEGSKA (reference sequence). The CDR3 length is 13 residues. V dropped 6 bases and J dropped 2; count of bases not matched to a gene: 3. The CDR3 sequence is CSASDRGNYGYTF. CDR3 nucleotides: TGCAGTGCGTCGGACAGGGGGAACTATGGCTACACCTTC.

In this sample, this clonotype turned up many times. This chain connects TRBV20-1 to TRBJ1-2; tentative D call: TRBD1 (6 bases). Trimming cost V 6 bases and J 1 base, with 12 bases left between them. Germline assignment: CDR1 DFQATT and CDR2 SNEGSKA (reference sequence). The CDR3 has 13 amino acids. As DNA, the CDR3 is TGCAGTGCATCGCAGGGGTTTAACTATGGCTACACCTTC. Protein: CSASQGFNYGYTF.

This clonotype showed up many times. The CDR3 sequence is CASSEQGGTEAFF. DNA of the CDR3: TGTGCCAGCAGTGAGCAGGGAGGCACTGAAGCTTTCTTT. The V call is TRBV6-1, the J call TRBJ1-1; TRBD1 might be the D (5 bases). This CDR3 contains 13 residues. The germline V gene has CDR1 MNHNS and CDR2 SASEGT. V dropped 3 bases and J dropped 4 bases, with 9 bases sitting between them.

The chain is built from TRBV10-2 and TRBJ2-1; D tentatively fits TRBD1 or TRBD2 (5 bases each). There are 18 residues in the CDR3. Germline V gives CDR1 WSHSY, CDR2 SAAADI. V lost 4 bases and J 0 bases, leaving 19 bases between the germline ends. The CDR3 reads CASSAGRRLNPSYNEQFF. CDR3 sequence (DNA): TGCGCCAGCAGTGCGGGACGGAGACTTAACCCCTCCTACAATGAGCAGTTCTTC.

This clonotype was detected ten times or more. The chain combines TRBV3-1 with TRBJ2-1; TRBD2 matches 9 bases. The trim removed 0 bases at V and 2 bases at J, leaving 14 bases unmatched. CDR1 LGHDT and CDR2 YNNKEL come from the germline V gene (reference sequence). This CDR3 has 20 amino acids. The CDR3 loop reads CASSQDRLAAPVPTYNEQFF. The CDR3 bases are TGTGCCAGCAGCCAAGACAGACTAGCGGCCCCGGTCCCTACCTACAATGAGCAGTTCTTC.

This clonotype was recorded at least ten times. The rearrangement joins TRBV5-1 to TRBJ1-6; D is unresolved. Trimming took 3 bases from V and 6 from J, leaving 10 bases between them. This CDR3 contains 14 residues. CDR1 and CDR2 from the germline V gene are SGHRS and YFSETQ. DNA of the CDR3: TGCGCCAGCAGCTCCGGGGAGCCTAATTCACCCCTCCACTTT. Amino acid sequence: CASSSGEPNSPLHF.

This clonotype was counted only a few times. The J gene is TRBJ2-3, the V gene TRBV10-2, with D unresolved. Germline CDR1 reads WSHSY; CDR2 reads SAAADI. The CDR3 spans 14 residues. Trimming removed 2 bases at V and 8 bases at J, with 14 bases between. The CDR3 spells CASSEPYRPGTQYF. The CDR3 nucleotides are TGCGCCAGCAGTGAGCCCTATCGACCCGGTACGCAGTATTTT.

This clonotype was seen repeatedly, ten times or more. The V and J genes are TRBV5-1 and TRBJ1-4; 8 nucleotides agree with TRBD1. The CDR3 covers 15 residues. CDR1 is SGHRS and CDR2 is YFSETQ in the germline V gene. V shed 3 bases and J 2 bases; nucleotides not matched to a gene: 3. This CDR3 is CASSSDRGTNEKLFF. In nucleotides, the CDR3 is TGCGCCAGCAGCTCCGACAGGGGCACTAATGAAAAACTGTTTTTT.

Many counts were recorded for this clonotype. The CDR3 sequence is CASSLDFTSYEQYF. The CDR3 DNA reads TGCGCCAGCAGCTTGGACTTTACCTCCTACGAGCAGTACTTC. The V call is TRBV5-1, the J call TRBJ2-7; no clear D gene. Deletions cut 0 bases from V and 0 bases from J, with 7 bases between. This CDR3 has 14 residues. Germline-derived CDR1 and CDR2 are SGHRS and YFSETQ. Using reference TRBV5-1 and TRBJ2-7 for the parts outside the CDR3, the full variable domain is KAGVTQTPRYLIKTRGQQVTLSCSPISGHRSVSWYQQTPGQGLQFLFEYFSETQRNKGNFPGRFSGRQFSNSRSEMNVSTLELGDSALYLCASSLDFTSYEQYFGPGTRLTVT.

This clonotype was detected many times. This chain uses TRBV12-3 or TRBV12-4 with TRBJ2-2; D gene uncertain. The germline V and J ends were trimmed by 6 bases and 6 bases, with 8 bases remaining between them. The CDR3 contains 12 residues. The CDR3 reads CASSYPSGELFF. The CDR3 DNA sequence: TGTGCCAGCAGCTACCCGTCCGGGGAGCTGTTTTTT.

Ten or more counts support this clonotype. This chain uses TRBV4-1 with TRBJ2-1; TRBD2 matches 9 bases. The CDR3 sequence is 16 residues long. V was pared by 2 bases and J by 4 bases, with 6 bases of the junction left unmatched. Looked up from germline, CDR1 is MGHRA and CDR2 is YSYEKL. CDR3 in DNA: TGCGCCAGCAGCCAACCTTCGACTAGCGGATACAATGAGCAGTTCTTC. It translates to CASSQPSTSGYNEQFF.

J is TRBJ1-1 and V is TRBV3-1; TRBD1 might be the D (6 bases). The CDR3 extends over 14 amino acids. V shed 4 bases and J shed 1 base, with 10 bases lying between them. Germline V gene data show CDR1 as LGHDT and CDR2 as YNNKEL (reference sequence). CDR3 DNA: TGTGCCAGCAGCCTACGGACAGAGAACACTGAAGCTTTCTTT. Translating it yields CASSLRTENTEAFF. Combining the CDR3 with reference TRBV3-1 and TRBJ1-1 gives the whole variable domain DTAVSQTPKYLVTQMGNDKSIKCEQNLGHDTMYWYKQDSKKFLKIMFSYNNKELIINETVPNRFSPKSPDKAHLNLHINSLELGDSAVYFCASSLRTENTEAFFGQGTRLTVV.

This clonotype was observed many times. This chain links TRBV5-1 with TRBJ2-2, with no clear D. The CDR3 is 15 amino acids. V lost 2 bases and J lost 4, with 12 bases in between. CDR1 SGHRS and CDR2 YFSETQ come from the germline V gene. CDR3 coding DNA: TGCGCCAGCAGCTTAGGACCGACGAGCACCGGGGAGCTGTTTTTT. As protein: CASSLGPTSTGELFF.

This clonotype was counted many times. The chain carries TRBV27 and TRBJ2-2, with a weak D call TRBD1 (6 bases). Trimming cost V 3 bases and J 5 bases, with 19 bases left between them. Germline V CDR1 and CDR2: MNHEY, SMNVEV (reference sequence). CDR3 length: 17 amino acids. The CDR3 sequence: CASSFFVGHRRTGELFF. The CDR3 DNA reads as TGTGCCAGCAGTTTCTTCGTGGGACACAGAAGAACCGGGGAGCTGTTTTTT.

A few counts support this clonotype. The chain is built from TRBV6-1 and TRBJ1-1; the match to TRBD1 covers 7 bases. Unmatched junction bases numbered 8, after V lost 2 bases and J lost 2 bases. The CDR3 runs to 16 residues. CDR1 MNHNS and CDR2 SASEGT come from the germline V gene. The CDR3 coding sequence is TGTGCCAGCAGTGAAACCCGGGACAGCTTCAACACTGAAGCTTTCTTT. It yields the protein CASSETRDSFNTEAFF.

This clonotype has ten or more counts. The chain couples TRBV10-3 to TRBJ2-3; no clear D gene. V lost 1 base, J lost 2 bases, and 1 base lay in between. CDR3 length: 12 amino acids. Germline values: CDR1 ENHRY, CDR2 SYGVKD. This CDR3 is CAISEFTDTQYF. DNA for the CDR3: TGTGCCATCAGTGAGTTCACAGATACGCAGTATTTT.

This clonotype was counted at least ten times. This sequence joins TRBV20-1 and TRBJ1-2; tentatively, D is TRBD1 (6 bases). The CDR3 runs 13 residues. V was shortened by 3 bases and J by 6 bases, with 14 bases between the two germline ends. Germline CDR1 reads DFQATT; CDR2 reads SNEGSKA (reference sequence). CDR3 amino acids: CSARKEQGNGYTF. The DNA of the CDR3 is TGCAGTGCTAGGAAAGAGCAGGGGAATGGCTACACCTTC.

At least ten counts were recorded for this clonotype. CDR3 nucleotides: TGTGCCAGCAGCTTAGCCTCGGCGGGGGGGCACACCGGGGAGCTGTTTTTT. Translated: CASSLASAGGHTGELFF. V gene TRBV7-8 combines with J gene TRBJ2-2; 9 bases line up with TRBD2. This CDR3 is built from 17 residues. Per the germline V gene, CDR1 is SGHVS and CDR2 is FQNEAQ. The ends lost 0 bases at V and 3 bases at J; junction bases unmatched: 5.

This clonotype showed up many times. V gene TRBV18 combines with J gene TRBJ2-4; 7 bases are shared with TRBD2. Unmatched junction bases numbered 5, after V lost 5 bases and J lost 1 base. CDR3 size: 15 residues. Per germline, CDR1 KGHSH and CDR2 LQKENI. DNA for the CDR3: TGTGCCAGCTCAGTCCTCGGGAGGGCCAAAAACATTCAGTACTTC. Amino acid sequence: CASSVLGRAKNIQYF. Full variable domain (outside the CDR3, taken from reference TRBV18 and TRBJ2-4): NAGVMQNPRHLVRRRGQEARLRCSPMKGHSHVYWYRQLPEEGLKFMVYLQKENIIDESGMPKERFSAEFPKEGPSILRIQQVVRGDSAAYFCASSVLGRAKNIQYFGAGTRLSVL.

In its sample, this clonotype was seen many times. This chain uses TRBV6-5 with TRBJ2-7; D might be TRBD1 or TRBD2, each matching 5 bases. V was pared by 4 bases and J by 0 bases, with 10 bases between. CDR3 length: 14 amino acids. Germline V gene data show CDR1 as MNHEY and CDR2 as SVGAGI. CDR3 residues: CASSWGRSSYEQYF. CDR3 DNA sequence: TGTGCCAGCAGTTGGGGACGGAGCTCCTACGAGCAGTACTTC.

In this sample, this clonotype turned up many times. The rearrangement joins TRBV25-1 to TRBJ2-1; tentatively, D is TRBD1 (6 bases). The CDR3 is made up of 13 amino acids. Trimming shortened V by 3 bases and J by 12 bases, and 15 bases separated the two germline ends. Germline CDR1 is MGHDK and CDR2 is SYGVNS. CDR3 sequence reads: CASSDRQARGQFF. The CDR3 bases are TGTGCCAGCAGTGATCGACAGGCACGAGGGCAGTTCTTC.

This clonotype was seen at least ten times. The rearrangement uses TRBV20-1 and TRBJ2-1, with a weak D call TRBD1 (8 bases). Trimming took 5 bases from V and 3 from J, leaving 20 bases between them. The CDR3 is 16 amino acids. Germline V lookup: CDR1 DFQATT, CDR2 SNEGSKA (reference sequence). The CDR3 nucleotides are TGCAGTGCTTTGAACAGGGGGGGCGGGATCTACAATGAGCAGTTCTTC. Translation: CSALNRGGGIYNEQFF.

This clonotype was picked up many times. The chain has TRBV10-2 and TRBJ2-6; 8 bases agree with TRBD2. Germline V gene lookup returns CDR1 WSHSY and CDR2 SAAADI. V shed 8 bases and J 0 bases; nucleotides not matched to a gene: 6. The CDR3 is 16 amino acids. DNA of the CDR3: TGCGCCAGCCGGGAGGGACTGCTCTCTGGGGCCAACGTCCTGACTTTC. Translation gives CASREGLLSGANVLTF.

This clonotype was observed at least ten times. The chain is built from TRBV5-1 and TRBJ2-7; 9 nucleotides line up with TRBD1. The ends lost 4 bases at V and 2 bases at J; junction bases unmatched: 4. The germline CDR1 and CDR2 sequences are SGHRS and YFSETQ. CDR3 length: 14 amino acids. CDR3 bases: TGCGCCAGCAGCCCCGGACAGGGGCCCTACGAGCAGTACTTC. Translated, it gives CASSPGQGPYEQYF.

This clonotype was picked up many times. V is TRBV25-1 and J is TRBJ2-2; TRBD1 agrees at 9 bases. The CDR3 totals 14 residues. Germline values: CDR1 MGHDK, CDR2 SYGVNS. Unmatched junction bases numbered 2, after V lost 8 bases and J lost 1 base. The CDR3: CASWGQGNTGELFF. In nucleotides, the CDR3 is TGTGCCAGCTGGGGACAGGGGAACACCGGGGAGCTGTTTTTT.

This clonotype was recorded many times. The chain carries TRBV3-1 and TRBJ1-1, with D perhaps matching TRBD1 (5 bases). CDR1 LGHDT and CDR2 YNNKEL come from the germline V gene (reference sequence). Trimming stripped 3 bases from V and 5 bases from J, with 13 bases between. CDR3 length equals 14 residues. The CDR3 loop reads CASSHSSGGTEAFF. CDR3 coding DNA: TGTGCCAGCAGCCATAGCTCCGGGGGGACTGAAGCTTTCTTT.

In this sample, this clonotype turned up many times. The rearrangement joins TRBV5-1 to TRBJ2-7; the match to TRBD1 covers 7 bases. The V segment lost 3 bases and the J segment 6 bases; nucleotides outside the gene matches: 9. CDR3 length equals 14 residues. CDR1 is SGHRS, CDR2 YFSETQ, per germline. The CDR3 reads CASSSQTGIGEQYF. The CDR3 DNA follows: TGCGCCAGCAGCTCACAGACAGGGATCGGCGAGCAGTACTTC.

This clonotype was counted at least ten times. The genes are TRBV20-1 and TRBJ1-1, with a weak D call TRBD1 (5 bases). The V gene lost 1 base and the J gene lost 4 bases, with 16 bases spanning the gap. The germline V gene encodes CDR1 DFQATT and CDR2 SNEGSKA (reference sequence). The CDR3 has 15 residues. The CDR3 reads CSARVGQGMGTEAFF. CDR3 DNA: TGCAGTGCTAGAGTGGGGCAGGGTATGGGCACTGAAGCTTTCTTT.